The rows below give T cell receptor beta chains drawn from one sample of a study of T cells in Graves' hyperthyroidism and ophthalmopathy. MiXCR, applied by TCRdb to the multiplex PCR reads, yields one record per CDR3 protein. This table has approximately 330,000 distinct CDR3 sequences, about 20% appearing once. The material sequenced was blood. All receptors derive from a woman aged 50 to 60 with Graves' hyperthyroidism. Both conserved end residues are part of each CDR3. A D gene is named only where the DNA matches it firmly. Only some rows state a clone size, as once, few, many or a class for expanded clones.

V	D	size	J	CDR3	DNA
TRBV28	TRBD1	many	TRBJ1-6	CASSPQGASNSPLHF	TGTGCCAGCAGTCCCCAGGGGGCGAGTAATTCACCCCTCCACTTT
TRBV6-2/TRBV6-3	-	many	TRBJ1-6	CASSYFLEGRINSPLHF	TGTGCCAGCAGTTACTTTCTCGAAGGACGGATTAATTCACCCCTCCACTTT
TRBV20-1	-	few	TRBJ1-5	CSARSDTDQPQHF	TGCAGTGCTAGATCGGACACCGATCAGCCCCAGCATTTT
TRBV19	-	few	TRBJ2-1	CASSIDLYYNEQFF	TGTGCCAGTAGTATAGATCTATACTACAATGAGCAGTTCTTC
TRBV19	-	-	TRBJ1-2	CASSTLQGTIYGYTF	TGTGCCAGTAGTACCTTACAGGGAACAATCTATGGCTACACCTTC
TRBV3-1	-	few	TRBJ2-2	CASSQSYGELFF	TGTGCCAGCAGCCAATCATACGGGGAGCTGTTTTTT
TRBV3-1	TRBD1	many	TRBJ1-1	CASSQVDRQGEAFF	TGTGCCAGCAGCCAAGTGGATCGACAGGGTGAGGCTTTCTTT
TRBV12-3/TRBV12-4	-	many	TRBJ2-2	CASSLVGSGELFF	TGTGCCAGCAGTTTAGTAGGTTCCGGGGAGCTGTTTTTT
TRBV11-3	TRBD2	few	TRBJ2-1	CASSITSGSYNEQFF	TGTGCCAGCAGCATAACTAGCGGCTCCTACAATGAGCAGTTCTTC
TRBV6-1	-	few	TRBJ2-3	CASSGRVTQTDTQYF	TGTGCCAGCAGTGGTCGGGTGACCCAGACAGATACGCAGTATTTT
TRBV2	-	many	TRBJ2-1	CASSGRTKGSYNEQFF	TGTGCCAGCAGTGGGAGGACTAAGGGCTCCTACAATGAGCAGTTCTTC
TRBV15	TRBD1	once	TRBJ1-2	CATSRQGGDGCTF	TGTGCCACCAGCCGACAGGGAGGTGATGGCTGCACCTTC
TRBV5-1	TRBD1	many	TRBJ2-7	CASSSDRGLYEQYF	TGCGCCAGCAGCTCCGACAGGGGGCTGTACGAGCAGTACTTC
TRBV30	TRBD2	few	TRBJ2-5	CAWDGLAGQETQYF	TGTGCCTGGGACGGACTAGCGGGACAAGAGACCCAGTACTTC
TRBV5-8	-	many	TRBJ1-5	CASSLLGGNNQPQHF	TGTGCCAGCAGCCTGCTGGGGGGCAACAATCAGCCCCAGCATTTT
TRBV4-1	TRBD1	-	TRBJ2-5	CASSQDRDRGRVETQYF	TGCGCCAGCAGCCAAGATCGGGACAGGGGGCGTGTAGAGACCCAGTACTTC
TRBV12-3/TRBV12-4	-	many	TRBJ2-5	CASSFPIVTQETQYF	TGTGCCAGCAGTTTTCCGATTGTGACCCAAGAGACCCAGTACTTC
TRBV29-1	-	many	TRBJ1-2	CSVEDPGGRTYGYTF	TGCAGCGTTGAAGATCCCGGGGGGCGTACGTATGGCTACACCTTC
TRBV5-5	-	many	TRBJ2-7	CASSLLTSSEQYF	TGTGCCAGCAGCTTGCTGACTAGTTCCGAGCAGTACTTC
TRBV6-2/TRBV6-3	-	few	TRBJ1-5	CASRGGGGVQPQHF	TGTGCCAGCAGGGGGGGGGGGGGTGTGCAGCCCCAGCATTTT
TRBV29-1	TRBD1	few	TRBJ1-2	CSVEGDRLNYGYTF	TGCAGCGTTGAAGGGGACAGGTTGAACTATGGCTACACCTTC
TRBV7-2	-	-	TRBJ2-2	CASSTGRGTTGELFF	TGTGCCAGCAGCACCGGGCGGGGAACCACCGGGGAGCTGTTTTTT
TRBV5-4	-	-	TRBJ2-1	CASSLKDRRWGEQFF	TGTGCCAGCAGCTTGAAGGACCGCAGGTGGGGTGAGCAGTTCTTC
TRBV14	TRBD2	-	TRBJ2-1	CASSQRDYYNEQFF	TGTGCCAGCAGCCAGCGGGACTACTACAATGAGCAGTTCTTC
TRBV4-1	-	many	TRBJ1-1	CASTPADGRVDTEAFF	TGCGCCAGCACCCCAGCCGACGGCCGTGTGGACACTGAAGCTTTCTTT
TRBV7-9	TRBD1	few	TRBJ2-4	CASSLVGSGQGTAKNIQYF	TGTGCCAGCAGCTTAGTCGGGTCGGGACAGGGTACAGCCAAAAACATTCAGTACTTC
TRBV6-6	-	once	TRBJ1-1	CASSYSRNPAFF	TGTGCCAGCAGTTACTCGAGGAATCCAGCTTTCTTT
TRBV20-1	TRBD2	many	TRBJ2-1	CSTHGTRLAGGSSYNEQFF	TGCAGTACTCACGGGACTAGGCTAGCGGGGGGGAGCTCCTACAATGAGCAGTTCTTC
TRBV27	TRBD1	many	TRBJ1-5	CASRLTGDGQPQHF	TGTGCCAGCAGATTGACAGGGGACGGGCAGCCCCAGCATTTT
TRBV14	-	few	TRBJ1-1	CASSQFMKGDTEAFF	TGTGCCAGCAGCCAATTTATGAAGGGGGACACTGAAGCTTTCTTT
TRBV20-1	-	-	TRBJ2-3	CSASSGVGDTQYF	TGCAGTGCTAGTTCCGGGGTTGGAGATACGCAGTATTTT
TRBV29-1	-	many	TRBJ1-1	CSVVVRDTEAFF	TGCAGCGTTGTGGTGAGGGACACTGAAGCTTTCTTT
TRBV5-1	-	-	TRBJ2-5	CASSGGLGEAQYF	TGCGCCAGCAGTGGGGGGCTTGGGGAGGCCCAGTACTTC
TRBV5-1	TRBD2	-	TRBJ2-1	CASSQHGTSGNNEQFF	TGCGCCAGCAGCCAACACGGGACTAGCGGGAACAATGAGCAGTTCTTC
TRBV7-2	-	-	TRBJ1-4	CASSLAGHNEKLFF	TGTGCCAGCAGCTTAGCAGGGCATAATGAAAAACTGTTTTTT
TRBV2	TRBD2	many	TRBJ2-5	CASLGGLEGETQYF	TGTGCCAGCCTAGGGGGACTAGAGGGGGAGACCCAGTACTTC
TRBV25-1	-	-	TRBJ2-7	CASSGRGAFGEQYF	TGTGCCAGCAGTGGTCGCGGGGCCTTCGGGGAGCAGTACTTC
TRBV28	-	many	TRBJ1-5	CASGRSGLGNQPQHF	TGTGCCAGCGGGAGGTCCGGGTTGGGGAATCAGCCCCAGCATTTT
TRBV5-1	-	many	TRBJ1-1	CASSLGAPRDTEAFF	TGCGCCAGCAGCTTAGGGGCCCCGAGGGACACTGAAGCTTTCTTT